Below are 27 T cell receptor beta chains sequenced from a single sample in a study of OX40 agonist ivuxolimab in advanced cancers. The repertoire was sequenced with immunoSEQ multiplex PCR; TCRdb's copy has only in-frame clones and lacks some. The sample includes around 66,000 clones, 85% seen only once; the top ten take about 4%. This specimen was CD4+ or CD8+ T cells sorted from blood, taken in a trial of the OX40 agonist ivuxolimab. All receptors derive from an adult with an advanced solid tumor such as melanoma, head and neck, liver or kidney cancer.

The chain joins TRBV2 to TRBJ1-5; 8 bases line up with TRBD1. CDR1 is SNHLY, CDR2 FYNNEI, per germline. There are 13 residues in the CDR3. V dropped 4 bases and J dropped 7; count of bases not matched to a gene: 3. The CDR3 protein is CASSADRGQPQHF. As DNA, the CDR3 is TGTGCCAGCAGTGCCGACAGGGGCCAGCCCCAGCATTTT.

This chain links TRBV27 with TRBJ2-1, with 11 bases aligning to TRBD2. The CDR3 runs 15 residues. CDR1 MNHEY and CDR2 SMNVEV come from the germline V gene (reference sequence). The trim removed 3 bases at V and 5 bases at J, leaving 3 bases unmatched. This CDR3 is CASSFLLAGDNEQFF. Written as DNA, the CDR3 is TGTGCCAGCAGTTTTCTACTAGCGGGAGACAATGAGCAGTTCTTC.

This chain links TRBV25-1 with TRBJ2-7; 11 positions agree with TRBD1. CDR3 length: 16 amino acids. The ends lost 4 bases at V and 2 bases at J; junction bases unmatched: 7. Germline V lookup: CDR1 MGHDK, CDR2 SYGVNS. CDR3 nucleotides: TGTGCCAGCAGTGCGGGAGGGGGACAGGGGGCCTACGAGCAGTACTTC. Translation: CASSAGGGQGAYEQYF.

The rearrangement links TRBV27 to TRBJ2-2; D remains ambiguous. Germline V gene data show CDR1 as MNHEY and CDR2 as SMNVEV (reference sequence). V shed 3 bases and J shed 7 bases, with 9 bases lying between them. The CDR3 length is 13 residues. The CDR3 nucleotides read TGTGCCAGCAGTTTCCTCACCAACGGGGAGCTGTTTTTT. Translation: CASSFLTNGELFF.

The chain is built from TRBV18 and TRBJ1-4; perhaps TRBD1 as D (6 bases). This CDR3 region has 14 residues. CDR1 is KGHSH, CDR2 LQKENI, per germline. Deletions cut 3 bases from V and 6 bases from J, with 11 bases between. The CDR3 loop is CASSPYREYEKLFF. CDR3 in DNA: TGTGCCAGCTCACCGTACAGGGAGTATGAAAAACTGTTTTTT.

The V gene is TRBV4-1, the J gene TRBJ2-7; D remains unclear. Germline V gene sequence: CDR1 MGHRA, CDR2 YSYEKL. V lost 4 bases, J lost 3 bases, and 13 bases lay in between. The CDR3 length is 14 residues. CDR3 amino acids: CASSPRLVLYEQYF. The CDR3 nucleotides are TGCGCCAGCAGCCCCCGCTTGGTTCTCTACGAGCAGTACTTC.

The CDR3 nucleotides read TGCGCCAGCAGCTTGGGACAGCTCGAGCAGTACTTC. Protein product: CASSLGQLEQYF. This chain links TRBV5-1 with TRBJ2-7, with a possible D match to TRBD1 (5 bases). Trimming removed 0 bases at V and 6 bases at J, with 7 bases between. CDR1 is SGHRS, CDR2 YFSETQ, per germline. The CDR3 totals 12 residues.

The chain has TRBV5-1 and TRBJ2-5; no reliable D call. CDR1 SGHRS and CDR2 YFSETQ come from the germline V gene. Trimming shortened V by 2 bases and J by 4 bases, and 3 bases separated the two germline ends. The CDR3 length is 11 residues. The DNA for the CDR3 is TGCGCCAGCAGCTTAAGAGAGACCCAGTACTTC. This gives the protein CASSLRETQYF.

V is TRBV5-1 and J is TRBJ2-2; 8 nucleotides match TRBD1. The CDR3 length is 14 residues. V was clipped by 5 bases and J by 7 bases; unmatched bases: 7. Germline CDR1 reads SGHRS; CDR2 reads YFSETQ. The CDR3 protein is CASSAGTGNGELFF. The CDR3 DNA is TGCGCCAGCAGTGCCGGGACAGGCAACGGGGAGCTGTTTTTT.

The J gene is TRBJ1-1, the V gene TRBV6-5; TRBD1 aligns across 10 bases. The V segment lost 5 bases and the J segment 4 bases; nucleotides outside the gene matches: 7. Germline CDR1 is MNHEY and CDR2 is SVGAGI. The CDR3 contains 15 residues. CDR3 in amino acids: CASSPSGQGITEAFF. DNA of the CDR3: TGTGCCAGCAGTCCCTCGGGACAGGGGATCACTGAAGCTTTCTTT.

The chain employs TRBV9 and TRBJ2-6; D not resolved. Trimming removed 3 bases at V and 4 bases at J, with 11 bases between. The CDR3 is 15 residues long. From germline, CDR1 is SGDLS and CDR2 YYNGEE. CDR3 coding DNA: TGTGCCAGCAGCGGAACAGACGTCGGGGCCAACGTCCTGACTTTC. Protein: CASSGTDVGANVLTF.

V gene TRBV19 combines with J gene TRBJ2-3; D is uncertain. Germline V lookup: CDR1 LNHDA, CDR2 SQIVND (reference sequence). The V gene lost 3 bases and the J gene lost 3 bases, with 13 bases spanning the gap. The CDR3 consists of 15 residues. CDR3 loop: CASSITAQRTDTQYF. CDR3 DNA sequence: TGTGCCAGTAGTATTACAGCGCAGAGAACAGATACGCAGTATTTT.

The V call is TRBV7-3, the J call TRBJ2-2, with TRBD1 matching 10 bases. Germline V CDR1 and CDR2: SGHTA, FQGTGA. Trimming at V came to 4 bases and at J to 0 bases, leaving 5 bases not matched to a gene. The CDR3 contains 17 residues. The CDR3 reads CASSSGQGPSNTGELFF. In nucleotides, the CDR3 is TGTGCCAGCAGCTCGGGACAGGGGCCATCGAACACCGGGGAGCTGTTTTTT.

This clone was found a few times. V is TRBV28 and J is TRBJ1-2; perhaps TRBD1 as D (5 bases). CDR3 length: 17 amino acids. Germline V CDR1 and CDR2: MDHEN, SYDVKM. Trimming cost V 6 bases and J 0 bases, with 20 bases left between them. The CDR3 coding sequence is TGTGCCAGCAGCTCAGGGACCCTCGGGAGAACTAACTATGGCTACACCTTC. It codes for CASSSGTLGRTNYGYTF.

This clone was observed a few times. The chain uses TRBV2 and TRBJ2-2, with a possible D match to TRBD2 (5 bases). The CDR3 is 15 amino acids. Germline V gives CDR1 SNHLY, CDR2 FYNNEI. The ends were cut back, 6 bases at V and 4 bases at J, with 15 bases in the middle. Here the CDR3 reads CASRLGGLSTGELFF. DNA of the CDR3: TGTGCCAGCAGGCTAGGAGGTCTGAGCACCGGGGAGCTGTTTTTT.

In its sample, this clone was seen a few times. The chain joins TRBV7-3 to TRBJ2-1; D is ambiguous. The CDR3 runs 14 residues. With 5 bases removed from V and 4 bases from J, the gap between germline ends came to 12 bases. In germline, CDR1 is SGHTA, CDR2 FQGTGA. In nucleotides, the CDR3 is TGTGCCAGCAGCAAAAACGTGGGGTACAATGAGCAGTTCTTC. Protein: CASSKNVGYNEQFF.

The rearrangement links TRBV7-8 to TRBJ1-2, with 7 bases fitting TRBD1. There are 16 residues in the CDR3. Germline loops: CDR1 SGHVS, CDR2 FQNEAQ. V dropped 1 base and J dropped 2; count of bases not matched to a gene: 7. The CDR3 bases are TGTGCCAGCAGCTTAGTTCCGGGACAGACGAACTATGGCTACACCTTC. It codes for CASSLVPGQTNYGYTF.

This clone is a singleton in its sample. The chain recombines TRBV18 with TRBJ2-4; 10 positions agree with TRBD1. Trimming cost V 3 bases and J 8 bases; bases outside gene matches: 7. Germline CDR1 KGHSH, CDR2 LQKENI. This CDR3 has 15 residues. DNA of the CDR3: TGTGCCAGCTCACCTAGCCGGGACAGGGGTGACATTCAGTACTTC. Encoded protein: CASSPSRDRGDIQYF.

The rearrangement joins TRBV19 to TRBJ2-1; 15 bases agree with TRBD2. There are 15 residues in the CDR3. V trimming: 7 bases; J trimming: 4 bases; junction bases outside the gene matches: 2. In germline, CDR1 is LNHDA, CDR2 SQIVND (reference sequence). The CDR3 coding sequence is TGTGCCAGTAAGGGACTAGCGGGGGGATACAATGAGCAGTTCTTC. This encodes CASKGLAGGYNEQFF.

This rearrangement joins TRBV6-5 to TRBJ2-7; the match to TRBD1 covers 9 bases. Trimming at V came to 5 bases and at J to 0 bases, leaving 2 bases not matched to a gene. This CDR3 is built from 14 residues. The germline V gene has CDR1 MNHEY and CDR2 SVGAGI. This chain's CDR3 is CASSRDRDSYEQYF. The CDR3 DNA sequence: TGTGCCAGCAGTCGGGACAGGGACTCCTACGAGCAGTACTTC.

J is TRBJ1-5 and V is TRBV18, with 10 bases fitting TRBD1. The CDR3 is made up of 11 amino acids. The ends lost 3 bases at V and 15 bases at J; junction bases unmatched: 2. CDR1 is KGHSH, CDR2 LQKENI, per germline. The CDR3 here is CASSPGQGLHF. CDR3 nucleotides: TGTGCCAGCTCACCGGGACAGGGGTTGCATTTT.

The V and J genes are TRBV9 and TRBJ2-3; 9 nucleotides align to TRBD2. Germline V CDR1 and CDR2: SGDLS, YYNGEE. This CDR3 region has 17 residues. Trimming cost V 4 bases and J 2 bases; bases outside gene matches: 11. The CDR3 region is CASSLRGTSRPTDTQYF. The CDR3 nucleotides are TGTGCCAGCAGCCTGCGGGGGACTAGCCGACCCACAGATACGCAGTATTTT.

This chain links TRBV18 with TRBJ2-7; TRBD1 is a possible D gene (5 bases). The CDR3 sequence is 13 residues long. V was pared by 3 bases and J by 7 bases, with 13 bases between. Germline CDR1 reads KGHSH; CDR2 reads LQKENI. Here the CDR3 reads CASSPGRDGEQYF. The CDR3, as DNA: TGTGCCAGCTCACCCGGCAGGGATGGAGAGCAGTACTTC.

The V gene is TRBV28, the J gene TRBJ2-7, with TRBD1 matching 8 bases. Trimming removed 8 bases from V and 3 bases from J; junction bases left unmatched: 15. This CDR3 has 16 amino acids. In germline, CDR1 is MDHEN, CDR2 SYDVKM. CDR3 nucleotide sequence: TGTGCCAGCCGGGACAGGCCATCTACACAGGGCTACGAGCAGTACTTC. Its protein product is CASRDRPSTQGYEQYF.

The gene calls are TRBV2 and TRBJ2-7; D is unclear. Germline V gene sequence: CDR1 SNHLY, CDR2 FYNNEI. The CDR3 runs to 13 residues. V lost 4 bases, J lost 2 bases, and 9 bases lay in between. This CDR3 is CASSVQRAYEQYF. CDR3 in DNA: TGTGCCAGCAGTGTGCAAAGGGCCTACGAGCAGTACTTC. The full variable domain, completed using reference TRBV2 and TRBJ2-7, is EPEVTQTPSHQVTQMGQEVILRCVPISNHLYFYWYRQILGQKVEFLVSFYNNEISEKSEIFDDQFSVERPDGSNFTLKIRSTKLEDSAMYFCASSVQRAYEQYFGPGTRLTVT.

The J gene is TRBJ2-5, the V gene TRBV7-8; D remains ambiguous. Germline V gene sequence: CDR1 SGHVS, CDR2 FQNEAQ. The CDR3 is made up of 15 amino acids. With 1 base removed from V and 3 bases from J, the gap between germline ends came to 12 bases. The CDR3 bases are TGTGCCAGCAGCTTAGGATACAGCTTCAAAGAGACCCAGTACTTC. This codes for CASSLGYSFKETQYF.

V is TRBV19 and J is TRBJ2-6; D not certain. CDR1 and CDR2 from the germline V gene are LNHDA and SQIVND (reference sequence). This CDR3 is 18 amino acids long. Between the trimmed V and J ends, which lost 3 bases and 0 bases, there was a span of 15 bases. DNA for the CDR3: TGTGCCAGTAGTATTCCGGCAGGCCGCCTCTCTGGGGCCAACGTCCTGACTTTC. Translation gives CASSIPAGRLSGANVLTF.